This TCR beta chain was obtained from a study of T cells in Graves' hyperthyroidism and ophthalmopathy. For the study at large: Initial diagnosis, before any treatment, was when peripheral blood was collected.

This clonotype was recorded many times. RNA transcripts served as the template for amplifying TCR beta CDR3 regions. The TCR CDR3 was amplified in a first-round RT-PCR using the HTBI primer set. Each CDR3 protein is one row after TCRdb ran MiXCR on the multiplex PCR reads. The data hold about 420,000 distinct CDR3 sequences, with 15% to 17% observed a single time. Uncontrolled infection, other autoimmune disease, pregnancy or lactation led to exclusion. Diagnoses used clinical symptoms, serum thyroxine and TRAb, thyroid ultrasound and orbital computed tomography. PBMCs were sourced from 9 to 10 ml fresh peripheral blood. CDR1 SGHRS and CDR2 YFSETQ come from the germline V gene. The CDR3 spans 15 residues. Trimming removed 1 base from V and 5 bases from J, with 13 bases in between.

The source of this sequence is a woman aged 18-29 years with Graves' hyperthyroidism. The sample taken for sequencing was blood. V usage is TRBV5-1 and J usage is TRBJ1-5; D possibly corresponds to TRBD1 (6 bases). CDR3 nucleotides: TGCGCCAGCAGCTTGTTCCCAGGGGCGGATCAGCCCCAGCATTTT. Its protein product is CASSLFPGADQPQHF.